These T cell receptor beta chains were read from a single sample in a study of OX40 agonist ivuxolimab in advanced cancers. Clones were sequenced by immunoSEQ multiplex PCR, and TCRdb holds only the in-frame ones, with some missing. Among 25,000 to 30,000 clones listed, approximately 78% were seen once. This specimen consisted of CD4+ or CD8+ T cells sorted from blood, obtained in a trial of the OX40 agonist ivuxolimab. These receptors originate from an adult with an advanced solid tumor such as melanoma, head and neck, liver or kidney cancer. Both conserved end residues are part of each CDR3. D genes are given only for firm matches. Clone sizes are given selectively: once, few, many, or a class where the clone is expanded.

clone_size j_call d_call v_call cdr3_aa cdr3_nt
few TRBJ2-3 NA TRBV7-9 CASITPLEDTQYF TGTGCCAGCATCACCCCTTTGGAGGATACGCAGTATTTT
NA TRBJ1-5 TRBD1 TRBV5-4 CASSLETGDLDQPQHF TGTGCCAGCAGCTTGGAAACAGGGGACCTTGATCAGCCCCAGCATTTT
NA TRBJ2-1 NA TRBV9 CASSVATGSSYNEQFF TGTGCCAGCAGCGTAGCTACGGGCAGCTCCTACAATGAGCAGTTCTTC
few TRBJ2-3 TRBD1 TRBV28 CASSLRDRGNTQYF TGTGCCAGCAGCCTCCGGGACAGGGGTAATACGCAGTATTTT
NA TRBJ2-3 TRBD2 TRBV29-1 CSVESRDYTDTQYF TGCAGCGTTGAGTCCCGGGACTATACAGATACGCAGTATTTT
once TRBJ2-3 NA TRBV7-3 CASSLGADTQYF TGTGCCAGCAGCTTGGGAGCAGATACGCAGTATTTT
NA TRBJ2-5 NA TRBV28 CASSRQTERETQYF TGTGCCAGCAGTCGACAGACAGAGAGGGAGACCCAGTACTTC
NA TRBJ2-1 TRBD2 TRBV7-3 CASSLTTGLADYNEQFF TGTGCCAGCAGCTTAACGACTGGGCTAGCGGACTACAATGAGCAGTTCTTC
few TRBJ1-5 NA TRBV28 CASGQPPNQPQHF TGTGCCAGCGGTCAGCCCCCCAATCAGCCCCAGCATTTT
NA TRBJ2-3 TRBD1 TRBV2 CARDRDRAADTQYF TGTGCCAGGGACCGGGACAGGGCCGCAGATACGCAGTATTTT
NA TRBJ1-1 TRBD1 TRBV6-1 CASSRGATEAFF TGTGCCAGCAGCAGGGGGGCCACTGAAGCTTTCTTT
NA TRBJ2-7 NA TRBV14 CASSHWDYEQYF TGTGCCAGCAGCCATTGGGACTACGAGCAGTACTTC
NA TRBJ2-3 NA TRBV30 CAWSGGTDTQYF TGTGCCTGGAGTGGAGGCACAGATACGCAGTATTTT
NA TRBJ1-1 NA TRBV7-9 CASSFREVEAFF TGTGCCAGCAGCTTCCGGGAAGTTGAAGCTTTCTTT
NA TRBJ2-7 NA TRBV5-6 CASSTLGGGLYEQYF TGTGCCAGCAGCACCTTAGGGGGGGGGCTCTACGAGCAGTACTTC
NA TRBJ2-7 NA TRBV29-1 CSVAQGSRYEQYF TGCAGCGTTGCCCAGGGCAGTCGCTACGAGCAGTACTTC
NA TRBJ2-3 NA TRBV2 CASSRGQNTDTQYF TGTGCCAGCAGTCGGGGGCAGAACACAGATACGCAGTATTTT
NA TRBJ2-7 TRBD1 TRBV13 CASSPLTGFVPRETWPSYEQYF TGTGCCAGCAGCCCGCTGACAGGGTTCGTTCCCAGGGAGACTTGGCCCTCCTACGAGCAGTACTTC
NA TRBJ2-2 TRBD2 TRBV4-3 CASSQESGVRGVGELFF TGCGCCAGCAGCCAAGAGAGCGGGGTTCGGGGCGTCGGGGAGCTGTTTTTT
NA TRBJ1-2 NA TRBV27 CASSFTGSLYGYTF TGTGCCAGCAGTTTCACAGGGAGCCTATATGGCTACACCTTC
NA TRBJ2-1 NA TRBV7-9 CASSLVTGDEQFF TGTGCCAGCAGCTTAGTCACTGGCGATGAGCAGTTCTTC
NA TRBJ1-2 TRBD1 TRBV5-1 CASSLGQGLNGYTF TGCGCCAGCAGCTTGGGACAGGGGCTAAATGGCTACACCTTC
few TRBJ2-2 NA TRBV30 CAWVLAPGELFF TGTGCCTGGGTACTTGCCCCCGGGGAGCTGTTTTTT
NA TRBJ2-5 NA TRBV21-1 CASSTRGVRQETQYF TGTGCCAGCAGCACGAGGGGGGTGAGACAAGAGACCCAGTACTTC
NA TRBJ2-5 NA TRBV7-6 CASSPGAGRRQETQYF TGTGCCAGCAGCCCCGGGGCGGGGCGTCGACAAGAGACCCAGTACTTC
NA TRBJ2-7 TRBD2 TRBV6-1 CASSVAGHGGYEQYF TGTGCCAGCAGTGTAGCGGGTCATGGGGGCTACGAGCAGTACTTC
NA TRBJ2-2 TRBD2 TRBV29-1 CSATRTENQLAGGPGELFF TGCAGCGCTACGAGGACAGAAAACCAACTAGCGGGAGGGCCCGGGGAGCTGTTTTTT
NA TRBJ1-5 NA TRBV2 CASSDSTELNQPQHF TGTGCCAGCAGTGATTCAACGGAGCTAAATCAGCCCCAGCATTTT
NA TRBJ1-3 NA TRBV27 CASSLASGNTIYF TGTGCCAGCAGTTTAGCCTCCGGAAACACCATATATTTT
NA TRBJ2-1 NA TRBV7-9 CASLGGPSYNEQFF TGTGCCAGCCTCGGGGGACCCTCCTACAATGAGCAGTTCTTC
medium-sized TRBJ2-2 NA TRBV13 CASSLGRLAGELFF TGTGCCAGCAGCTTAGGCCGGCTCGCCGGGGAGCTGTTTTTT
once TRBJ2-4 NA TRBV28 CASSSGTLAKNIQYF TGTGCCAGCAGCTCCGGCACCCTAGCCAAAAACATTCAGTACTTC
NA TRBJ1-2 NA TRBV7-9 CASSLARTYTNYGYTF TGTGCCAGCAGCTTAGCACGGACATATACTAACTATGGCTACACCTTC
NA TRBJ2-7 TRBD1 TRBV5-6 CASSLVGRGLYEQYF TGTGCCAGCAGCTTGGTAGGCAGGGGGCTCTACGAGCAGTACTTC
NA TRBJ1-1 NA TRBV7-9 CASARGIAEAFF TGTGCCAGCGCGCGGGGGATCGCTGAAGCTTTCTTT
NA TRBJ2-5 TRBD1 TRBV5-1 CASSLDQGARETQYF TGCGCCAGCAGCCTCGACCAGGGGGCGCGGGAGACCCAGTACTTC
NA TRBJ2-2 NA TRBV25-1 CASSAVEAGELFF TGTGCCAGCAGTGCAGTCGAGGCCGGGGAGCTGTTTTTT
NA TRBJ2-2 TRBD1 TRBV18 CASSPGDRASGNTGELFF TGTGCCAGCTCACCAGGGGACAGGGCAAGCGGGAACACCGGGGAGCTGTTTTTT
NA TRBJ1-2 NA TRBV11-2 CASSGETGYTF TGTGCCAGCAGCGGGGAAACGGGCTACACCTTC
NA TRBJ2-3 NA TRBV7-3 CASSLTGGAGDTQYF TGTGCCAGCAGCTTAACGGGGGGCGCAGGTGATACGCAGTATTTT
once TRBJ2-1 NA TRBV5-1 CASSLAPDSYNEQFF TGCGCCAGCAGCTTGGCCCCGGACTCCTACAATGAGCAGTTCTTC
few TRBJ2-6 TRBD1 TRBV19 CASSIDEEGQGASGANVLTF TGTGCCAGTAGTATAGACGAGGAGGGACAGGGGGCATCGGGGGCCAACGTCCTGACTTTC
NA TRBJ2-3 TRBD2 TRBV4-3 CASSQDLAGGPDTQYF TGCGCCAGCAGCCAAGATCTAGCGGGGGGGCCAGATACGCAGTATTTT
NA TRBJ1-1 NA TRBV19 CATGYLNTEAFF TGTGCCACCGGGTACCTGAACACTGAAGCTTTCTTT
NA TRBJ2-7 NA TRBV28 CASSPDGREQYF TGTGCCAGCAGCCCGGACGGTCGCGAGCAGTACTTC
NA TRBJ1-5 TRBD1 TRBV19 CASSYRDRSNQPQHF TGTGCCAGTAGTTACCGGGACAGGTCTAATCAGCCCCAGCATTTT
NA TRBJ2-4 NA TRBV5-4 CASSLDGGTLAKNIQYF TGTGCCAGCAGCTTGGATGGGGGTACTCTAGCCAAAAACATTCAGTACTTC
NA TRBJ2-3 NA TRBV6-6 CASSYQGGLTDTQYF TGTGCCAGCAGTTACCAAGGAGGCCTCACAGATACGCAGTATTTT
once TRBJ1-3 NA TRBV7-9 CASSLRGPDSGNTIYF TGTGCCAGCAGCCTACGAGGCCCCGACTCTGGAAACACCATATATTTT
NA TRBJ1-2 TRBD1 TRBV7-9 CASSLPGQLNYGYTF TGTGCCAGCAGCCTCCCGGGACAGCTTAACTATGGCTACACCTTC
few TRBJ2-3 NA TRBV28 CASSFSTNSATPDTQYF TGTGCCAGCAGTTTTTCGACCAACAGCGCTACCCCAGATACGCAGTATTTT
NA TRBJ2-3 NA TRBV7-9 CASSTTDTQYF TGTGCCAGCAGCACCACAGATACGCAGTATTTT
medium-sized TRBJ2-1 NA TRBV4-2 CASSQGGASEGSYNEQFF TGTGCCAGCAGCCAAGGGGGGGCTAGCGAGGGCTCCTACAATGAGCAGTTCTTC
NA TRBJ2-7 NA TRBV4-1 CASSQVQGTGRYEQYF TGCGCCAGCAGCCAAGTTCAGGGCACAGGGAGGTACGAGCAGTACTTC
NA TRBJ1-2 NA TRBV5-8 CASSFEGRYYGYTF TGTGCCAGCAGCTTTGAGGGCAGATACTATGGCTACACCTTC
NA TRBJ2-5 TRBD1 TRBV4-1 CASSQWGGQGKETQYF TGCGCCAGCAGCCAATGGGGAGGACAGGGAAAAGAGACCCAGTACTTC
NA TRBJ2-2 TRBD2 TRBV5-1 CASSLSSGLAVWAGELFF TGCGCCAGCAGTTTATCCTCGGGACTAGCCGTCTGGGCCGGGGAGCTGTTTTTT
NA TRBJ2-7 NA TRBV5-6 CASSSAGYEQYF TGTGCCAGTTCTTCGGCTGGCTACGAGCAGTACTTC
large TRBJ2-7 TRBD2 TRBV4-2 CASSQAKGLLF TGTGCCAGCAGCCAGGCGAAGGGACTATTATTC